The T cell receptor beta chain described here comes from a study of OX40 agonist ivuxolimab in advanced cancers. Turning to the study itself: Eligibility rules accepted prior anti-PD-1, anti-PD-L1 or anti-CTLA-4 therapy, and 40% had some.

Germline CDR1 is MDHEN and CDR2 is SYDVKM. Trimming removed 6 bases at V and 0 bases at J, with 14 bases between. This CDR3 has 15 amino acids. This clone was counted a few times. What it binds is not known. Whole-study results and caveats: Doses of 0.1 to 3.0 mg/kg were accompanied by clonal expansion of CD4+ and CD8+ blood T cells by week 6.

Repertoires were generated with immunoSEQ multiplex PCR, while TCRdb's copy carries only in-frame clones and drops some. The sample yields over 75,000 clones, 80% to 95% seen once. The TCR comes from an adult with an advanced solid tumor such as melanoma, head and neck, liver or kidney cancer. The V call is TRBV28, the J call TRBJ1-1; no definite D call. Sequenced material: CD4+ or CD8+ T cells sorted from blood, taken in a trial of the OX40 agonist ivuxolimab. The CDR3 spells CASSLPQAMNTEAFF. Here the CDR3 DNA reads TGTGCCAGCAGCCTGCCGCAGGCCATGAACACTGAAGCTTTCTTT.